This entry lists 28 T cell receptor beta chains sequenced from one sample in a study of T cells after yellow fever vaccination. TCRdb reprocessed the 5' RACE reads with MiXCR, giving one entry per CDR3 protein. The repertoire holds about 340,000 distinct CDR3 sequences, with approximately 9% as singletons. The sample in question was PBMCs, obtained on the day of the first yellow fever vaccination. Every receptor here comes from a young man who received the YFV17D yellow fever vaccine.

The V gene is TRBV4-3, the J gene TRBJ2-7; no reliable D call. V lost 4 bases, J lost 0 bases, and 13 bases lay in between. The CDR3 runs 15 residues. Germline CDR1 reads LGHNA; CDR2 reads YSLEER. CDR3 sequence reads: CASSPRGHSSYEQYF. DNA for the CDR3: TGCGCCAGCAGCCCCCGAGGCCATAGCTCCTACGAGCAGTACTTC.

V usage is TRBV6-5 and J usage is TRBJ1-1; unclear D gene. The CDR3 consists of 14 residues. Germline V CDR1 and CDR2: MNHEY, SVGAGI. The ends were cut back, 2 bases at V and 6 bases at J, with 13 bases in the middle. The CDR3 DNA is TGTGCCAGCAGTTACGAATTCGGGAGACCTGAAGCTTTCTTT. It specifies CASSYEFGRPEAFF.

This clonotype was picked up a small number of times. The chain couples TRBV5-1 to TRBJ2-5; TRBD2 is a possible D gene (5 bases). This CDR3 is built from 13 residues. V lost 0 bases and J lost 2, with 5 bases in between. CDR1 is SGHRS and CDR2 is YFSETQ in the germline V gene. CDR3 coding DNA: TGCGCCAGCAGCTTGGAGCGGCAAGAGACCCAGTACTTC. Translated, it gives CASSLERQETQYF. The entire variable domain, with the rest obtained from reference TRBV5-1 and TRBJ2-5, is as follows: KAGVTQTPRYLIKTRGQQVTLSCSPISGHRSVSWYQQTPGQGLQFLFEYFSETQRNKGNFPGRFSGRQFSNSRSEMNVSTLELGDSALYLCASSLERQETQYFGPGTRLLVL.

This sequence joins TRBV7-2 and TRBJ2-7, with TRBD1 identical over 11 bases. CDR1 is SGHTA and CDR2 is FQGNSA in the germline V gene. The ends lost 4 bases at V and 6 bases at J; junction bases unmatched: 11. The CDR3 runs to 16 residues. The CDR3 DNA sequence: TGTGCCAGCAGCTGGAACACCGGGACAGGGGGTTCCGAGCAGTACTTC. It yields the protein CASSWNTGTGGSEQYF.

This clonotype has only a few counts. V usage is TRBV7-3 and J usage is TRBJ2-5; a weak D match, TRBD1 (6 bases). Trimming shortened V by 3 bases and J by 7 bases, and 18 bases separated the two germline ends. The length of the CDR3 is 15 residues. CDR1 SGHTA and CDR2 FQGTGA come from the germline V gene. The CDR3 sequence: CASSLVPRGRGTQYF. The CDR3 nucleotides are TGTGCCAGCAGCTTGGTCCCCAGGGGACGGGGGACCCAGTACTTC.

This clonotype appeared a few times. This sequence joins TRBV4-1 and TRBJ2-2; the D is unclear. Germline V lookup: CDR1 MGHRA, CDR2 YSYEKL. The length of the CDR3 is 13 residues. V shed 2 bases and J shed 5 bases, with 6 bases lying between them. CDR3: CASSQKATGELFF. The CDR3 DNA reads TGCGCCAGCAGCCAAAAGGCGACCGGGGAGCTGTTTTTT.

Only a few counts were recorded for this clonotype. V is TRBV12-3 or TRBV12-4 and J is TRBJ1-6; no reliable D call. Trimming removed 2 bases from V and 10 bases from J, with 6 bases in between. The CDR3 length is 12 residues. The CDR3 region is CASSLLGSPLHF. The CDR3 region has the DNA TGTGCCAGCAGTTTATTAGGCTCACCCCTCCACTTT.

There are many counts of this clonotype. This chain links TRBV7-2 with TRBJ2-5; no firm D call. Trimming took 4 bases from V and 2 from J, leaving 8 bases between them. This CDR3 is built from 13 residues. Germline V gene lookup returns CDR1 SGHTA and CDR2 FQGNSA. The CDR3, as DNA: TGTGCCAGCAGCTCCGACCGGCAAGAGACCCAGTACTTC. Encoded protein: CASSSDRQETQYF.

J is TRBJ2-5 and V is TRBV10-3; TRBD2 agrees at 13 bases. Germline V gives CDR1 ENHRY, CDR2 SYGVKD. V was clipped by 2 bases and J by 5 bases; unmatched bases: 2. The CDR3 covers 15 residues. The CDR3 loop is CAISETSGGGETQYF. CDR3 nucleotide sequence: TGTGCCATCAGTGAGACTAGCGGGGGGGGGGAGACCCAGTACTTC.

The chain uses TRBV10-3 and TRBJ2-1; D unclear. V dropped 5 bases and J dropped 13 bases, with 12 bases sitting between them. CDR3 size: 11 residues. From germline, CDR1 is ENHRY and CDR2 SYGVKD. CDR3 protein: CAISPSGLQFF. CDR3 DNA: TGTGCCATCAGTCCGTCAGGTTTACAGTTCTTC.

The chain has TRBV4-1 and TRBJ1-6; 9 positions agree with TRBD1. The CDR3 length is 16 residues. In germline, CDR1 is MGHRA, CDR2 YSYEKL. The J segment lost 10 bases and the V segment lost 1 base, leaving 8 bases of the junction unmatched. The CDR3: CASSQVVGQGPSPLHF. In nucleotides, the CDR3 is TGCGCCAGCAGCCAAGTTGTGGGACAGGGACCGTCACCCCTCCACTTT.

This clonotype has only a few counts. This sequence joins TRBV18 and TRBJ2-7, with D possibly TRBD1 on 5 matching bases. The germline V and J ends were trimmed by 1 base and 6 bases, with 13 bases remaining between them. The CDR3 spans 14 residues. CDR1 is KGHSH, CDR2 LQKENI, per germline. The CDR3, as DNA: TGTGCCAGCTCACCACGGGGCGGCGGTTCCGAGCAGTACGTC. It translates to CASSPRGGGSEQYV.

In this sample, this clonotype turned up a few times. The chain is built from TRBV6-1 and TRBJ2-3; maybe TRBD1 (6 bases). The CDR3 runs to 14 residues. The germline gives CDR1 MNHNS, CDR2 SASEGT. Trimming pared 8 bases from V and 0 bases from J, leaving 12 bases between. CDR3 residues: CASRDTLSTDTQYF. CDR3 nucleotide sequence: TGTGCCAGCCGGGACACCCTTAGCACAGATACGCAGTATTTT.

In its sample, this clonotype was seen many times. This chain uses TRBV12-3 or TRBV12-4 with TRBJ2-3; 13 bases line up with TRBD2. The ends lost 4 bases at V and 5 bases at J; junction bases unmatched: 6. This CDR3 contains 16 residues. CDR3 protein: CASSSGTSGAQDTQYF. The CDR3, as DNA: TGTGCCAGCAGTTCCGGGACTAGCGGGGCTCAAGATACGCAGTATTTT.

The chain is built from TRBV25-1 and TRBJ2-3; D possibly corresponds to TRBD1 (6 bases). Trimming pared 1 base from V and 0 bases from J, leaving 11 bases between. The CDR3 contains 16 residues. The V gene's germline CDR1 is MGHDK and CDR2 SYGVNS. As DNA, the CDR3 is TGTGCCAGCAGTGAATTTATGGGGGCTAGCACAGATACGCAGTATTTT. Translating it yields CASSEFMGASTDTQYF.

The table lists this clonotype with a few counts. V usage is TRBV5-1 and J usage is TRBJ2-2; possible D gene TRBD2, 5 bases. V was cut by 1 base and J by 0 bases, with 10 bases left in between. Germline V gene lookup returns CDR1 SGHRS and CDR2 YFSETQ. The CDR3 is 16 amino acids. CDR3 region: CASSLYWGANTGELFF. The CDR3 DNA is TGCGCCAGCAGCTTGTACTGGGGAGCGAACACCGGGGAGCTGTTTTTT.

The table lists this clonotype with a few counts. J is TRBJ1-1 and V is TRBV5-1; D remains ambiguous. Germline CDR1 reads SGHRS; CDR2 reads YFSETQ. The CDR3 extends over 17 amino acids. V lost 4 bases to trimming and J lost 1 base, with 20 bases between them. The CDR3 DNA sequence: TGCGCCAGCAGCCCCGGACGGATTCCCCGGGGGAACACTGAAGCTTTCTTT. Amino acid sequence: CASSPGRIPRGNTEAFF. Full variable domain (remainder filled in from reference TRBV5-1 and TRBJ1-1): KAGVTQTPRYLIKTRGQQVTLSCSPISGHRSVSWYQQTPGQGLQFLFEYFSETQRNKGNFPGRFSGRQFSNSRSEMNVSTLELGDSALYLCASSPGRIPRGNTEAFFGQGTRLTVV.

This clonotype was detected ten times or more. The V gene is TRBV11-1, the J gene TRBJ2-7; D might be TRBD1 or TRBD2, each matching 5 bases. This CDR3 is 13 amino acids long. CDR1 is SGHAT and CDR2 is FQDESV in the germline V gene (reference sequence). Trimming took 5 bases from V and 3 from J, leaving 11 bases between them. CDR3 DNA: TGTGCCAGCAGCACGGGACGGTACTACGAGCAGTACGTC. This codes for CASSTGRYYEQYV.

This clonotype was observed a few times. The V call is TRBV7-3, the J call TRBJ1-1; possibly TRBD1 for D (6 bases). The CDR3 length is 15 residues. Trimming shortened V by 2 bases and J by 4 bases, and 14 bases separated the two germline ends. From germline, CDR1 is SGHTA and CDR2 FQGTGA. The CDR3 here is CASSLAAGESTEAFF. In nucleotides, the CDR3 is TGTGCCAGCAGCTTAGCTGCAGGGGAATCCACTGAAGCTTTCTTT.

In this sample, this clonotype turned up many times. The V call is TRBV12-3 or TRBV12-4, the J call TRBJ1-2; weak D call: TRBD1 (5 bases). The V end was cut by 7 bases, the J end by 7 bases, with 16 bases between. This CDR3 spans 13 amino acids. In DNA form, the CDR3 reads TGTGCCAGCACCCTGGGACCATCGGGTGGCTACACCTTC. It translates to CASTLGPSGGYTF.

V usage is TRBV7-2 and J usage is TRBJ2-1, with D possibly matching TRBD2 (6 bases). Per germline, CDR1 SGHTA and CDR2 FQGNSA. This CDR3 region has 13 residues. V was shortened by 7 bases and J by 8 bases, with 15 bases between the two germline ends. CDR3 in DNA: TGTGCCAGCACGCGGGGTTCGAGCGATGAGCAGTTCTTC. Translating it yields CASTRGSSDEQFF.

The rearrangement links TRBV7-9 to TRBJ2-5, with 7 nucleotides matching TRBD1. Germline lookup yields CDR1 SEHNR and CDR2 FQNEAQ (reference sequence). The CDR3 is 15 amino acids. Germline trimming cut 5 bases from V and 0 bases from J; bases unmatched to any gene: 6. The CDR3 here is CASSRRQGNQETQYF. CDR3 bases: TGTGCCAGCAGCCGACGACAGGGTAACCAAGAGACCCAGTACTTC.

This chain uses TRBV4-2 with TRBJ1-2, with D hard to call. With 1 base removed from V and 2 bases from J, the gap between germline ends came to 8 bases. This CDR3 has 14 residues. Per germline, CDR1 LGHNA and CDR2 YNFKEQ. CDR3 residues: CASSQVKGNYGYTF. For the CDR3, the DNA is TGTGCCAGCAGCCAAGTGAAGGGAAACTATGGCTACACCTTC.

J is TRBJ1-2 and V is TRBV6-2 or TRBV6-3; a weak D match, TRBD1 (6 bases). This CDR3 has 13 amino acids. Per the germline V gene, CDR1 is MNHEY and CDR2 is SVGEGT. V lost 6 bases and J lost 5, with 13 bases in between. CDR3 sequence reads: CASSPQGKYGYTF. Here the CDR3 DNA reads TGTGCCAGCAGCCCACAGGGTAAATATGGCTACACCTTC.

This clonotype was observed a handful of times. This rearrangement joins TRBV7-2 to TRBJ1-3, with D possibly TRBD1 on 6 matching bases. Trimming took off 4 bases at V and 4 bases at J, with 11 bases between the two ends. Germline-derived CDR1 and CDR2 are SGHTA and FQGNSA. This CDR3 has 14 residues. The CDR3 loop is CASSSWTAGNTIYF. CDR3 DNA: TGTGCCAGCAGCTCATGGACAGCAGGAAACACCATATATTTT.

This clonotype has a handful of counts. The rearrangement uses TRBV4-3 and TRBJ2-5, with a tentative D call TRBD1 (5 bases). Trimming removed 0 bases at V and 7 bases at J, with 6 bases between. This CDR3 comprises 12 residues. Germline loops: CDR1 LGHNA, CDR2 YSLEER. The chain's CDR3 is CASSQDTGTQYF. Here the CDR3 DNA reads TGCGCCAGCAGCCAAGATACAGGGACCCAGTACTTC.

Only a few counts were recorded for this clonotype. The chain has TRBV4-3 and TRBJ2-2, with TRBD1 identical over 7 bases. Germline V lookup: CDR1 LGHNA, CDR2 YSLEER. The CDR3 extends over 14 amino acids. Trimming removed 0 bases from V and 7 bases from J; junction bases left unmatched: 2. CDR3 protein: CASSQDRGYGELFF. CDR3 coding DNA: TGCGCCAGCAGCCAAGACAGGGGGTACGGGGAGCTGTTTTTT.

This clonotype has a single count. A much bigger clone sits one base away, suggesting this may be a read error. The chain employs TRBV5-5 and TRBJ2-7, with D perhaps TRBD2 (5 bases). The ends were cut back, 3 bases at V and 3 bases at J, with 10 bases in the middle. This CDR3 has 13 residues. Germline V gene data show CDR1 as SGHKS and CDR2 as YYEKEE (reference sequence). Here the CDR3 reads CASSSGSIYEQYF. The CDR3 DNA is TGTGCCAGCAGCTCGGGGTCCATCTACGAGCAGTACTTC.